Detailed here is one T cell receptor (beta chain). This entry is derived from a study of blood T cell repertoires in COVID-19. Study-level background: COVID-19 samples from acute and convalescent phases originated in the United States, Italy and Spain. Nucleic acid was either cDNA or gDNA, and it came from T cells, B-cell-depleted T cells, or PBMCs.

Original methodology: Estimation of nucleated cell counts relied on the amplification of reference gene primers. Only in-frame clones appear in the TCRdb table, and some are missing; sequencing was by immunoSEQ multiplex PCR. That table is the source of V, J and clone size, and D and trimming were worked out from the DNA. The sample carries nearly 250,000 clones, about nine tenths recorded once. This CDR3 region has 15 residues. The V gene lost 5 bases and the J gene lost 1 base, with 15 bases spanning the gap. Germline-derived CDR1 and CDR2 are SGHVS and FQNEAQ. Material for sequencing was peripheral blood. This receptor was identified in a woman aged 55-70 years who had recovered from COVID-19. This chain uses TRBV7-8 with TRBJ2-7; a weak D match, TRBD1 (9 bases). The CDR3 coding sequence is TGTGCCAGCAGCCGGGAGGGACAGGGATCCTACGAGCAGTACTTC. Translation: CASSREGQGSYEQYF.